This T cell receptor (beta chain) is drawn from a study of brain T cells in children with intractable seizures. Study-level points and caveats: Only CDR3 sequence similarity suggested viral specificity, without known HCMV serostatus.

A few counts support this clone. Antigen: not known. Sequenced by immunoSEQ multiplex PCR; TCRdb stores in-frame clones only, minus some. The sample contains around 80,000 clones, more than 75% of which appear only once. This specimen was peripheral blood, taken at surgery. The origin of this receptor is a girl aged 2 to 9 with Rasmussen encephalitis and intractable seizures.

The CDR3 reads CASSDDNGGHTEAFF. The CDR3 DNA is TGCGCCAGCAGTGACGACAACGGAGGGCACACTGAAGCTTTCTTT. The chain carries TRBV10-1 and TRBJ1-1; D uncertain. The CDR3 loop spans 15 amino acids. V was trimmed by 3 bases and J by 3 bases, leaving 14 bases between them. Germline V gene lookup returns CDR1 WNHNN and CDR2 SYGVQD (reference sequence).